This passage covers 26 T cell receptor beta chains from one sample sequenced in a study of graft-versus-host responses after intestinal transplantation. These receptors' antigens are unknown. Profiled with immunoSEQ multiplex PCR; TCRdb holds only in-frame clones, not every one. The table records some 88,000 clones, more than 85% of them present only once. Sequencing was performed on unstimulated CD8+ T cells sorted from spleen or lymph node cells, taken before intestinal transplant. The origin of the receptors is a human donor who received an intestinal transplant.

This chain uses TRBV30 with TRBJ1-2; D is unclear. The V end was cut by 0 bases, the J end by 4 bases, with 15 bases between. The CDR3 runs 15 residues. Germline CDR1 and CDR2: GTSNPN and SVGIG (reference sequence). DNA for the CDR3: TGTGCCTGGAGTGTATTTCACCAGGATGTCTATGGCTACACCTTC. Translation: CAWSVFHQDVYGYTF. Using reference TRBV30 and TRBJ1-2 for the parts outside the CDR3, the full variable domain is SQTIHQWPATLVQPVGSPLSLECTVEGTSNPNLYWYRQAAGRGLQLLFYSVGIGQISSEVPQNLSASRPQDRQFILSSKKLLLSDSGFYLCAWSVFHQDVYGYTFGSGTRLTVV.

This clone was seen a handful of times. The CDR3: CASSYSSNVRGEQYF. DNA for the CDR3: TGTGCCAGCAGTTACTCTTCGAACGTCAGGGGCGAGCAGTACTTC. The genes are TRBV6-6 and TRBJ2-7; possibly TRBD1 for D (6 bases). Trimming removed 0 bases from V and 6 bases from J, with 15 bases in between. CDR3 length: 15 residues. Germline V gene data show CDR1 as MNHNY and CDR2 as SVGAGI (reference sequence).

The chain recombines TRBV7-2 with TRBJ2-1; tentative D call: TRBD2 (6 bases). The CDR3 is 14 residues long. V was trimmed by 5 bases and J by 4 bases, leaving 12 bases between them. Germline assignment: CDR1 SGHTA and CDR2 FQGNSA. CDR3 sequence: CASSHSGTYNEQFF. CDR3 nucleotide sequence: TGTGCCAGCAGCCACTCCGGGACTTACAATGAGCAGTTCTTC.

This clone was seen just once. This chain connects TRBV4-3 to TRBJ2-1, with 9 nucleotides matching TRBD1. V gave up 2 bases and J gave up 7 bases; unmatched junction bases: 6. In germline, CDR1 is LGHNA, CDR2 YSLEER. The CDR3 runs 15 residues. The CDR3: CASSQNRGRGNEQFF. Written as DNA, the CDR3 is TGCGCCAGCAGCCAAAACAGGGGGCGCGGGAATGAGCAGTTCTTC.

This chain uses TRBV19 with TRBJ2-3, with D perhaps TRBD2 (6 bases). Germline CDR1 is LNHDA and CDR2 is SQIVND (reference sequence). V lost 5 bases and J 2 bases, leaving 11 bases between the germline ends. This CDR3 has 14 residues. In DNA, the CDR3 is TGTGCCAGTAGTTCCGGGACTTTCACAGATACGCAGTATTTT. As protein: CASSSGTFTDTQYF.

The sample holds one count of this clone. The V and J genes are TRBV4-3 and TRBJ2-6; no reliable D call. The CDR3 loop spans 15 amino acids. Germline CDR1 and CDR2: LGHNA and YSLEER. V gave up 3 bases and J gave up 3 bases, with 9 bases separating them. The CDR3 region is CASSQSVFGANVLTF. The CDR3 DNA sequence: TGCGCCAGCAGCCAGTCGGTATTTGGGGCCAACGTCCTGACTTTC.

CDR3 DNA: TGCGCCAGCAGTCTAGCGGGGGGACTATACAATGAGCAGTTCTTC. As protein: CASSLAGGLYNEQFF. J is TRBJ2-1 and V is TRBV4-1; 11 nucleotides align to TRBD2. CDR1 MGHRA and CDR2 YSYEKL come from the germline V gene. The V and J ends lost 6 bases and 4 bases, in that order; junction bases with no gene match: 5. The CDR3 sequence is 15 residues long.

This rearrangement joins TRBV7-9 to TRBJ1-1; D might be TRBD1 (6 bases). The germline gives CDR1 SEHNR, CDR2 FQNEAQ (reference sequence). CDR3 length: 15 residues. V was pared by 6 bases and J by 3 bases, with 17 bases between. Here the CDR3 reads CASSSSDRYDTEAFF. CDR3 nucleotides: TGTGCCAGCAGTTCTTCCGACAGGTATGACACTGAAGCTTTCTTT.

The chain joins TRBV7-9 to TRBJ2-1; possible D gene TRBD2, 5 bases. V shed 2 bases and J shed 5 bases, with 16 bases lying between them. CDR3 length: 16 residues. Germline CDR1 SEHNR, CDR2 FQNEAQ (reference sequence). CDR3 region: CASSLIKSGRDNEQFF. The DNA of the CDR3 is TGTGCCAGCAGCTTAATAAAGTCGGGAAGGGACAATGAGCAGTTCTTC.

Regarding this clone: It is likely a read error, because the conserved phenylalanine at the end of the CDR3 is missing. It is unclear where the CDR3 begins or ends on the DNA, so no DNA is shown, and the CDR3 is as TCRdb lists it. V and J are TRBV19 and TRBJ1-1. The CDR3 spans 9 amino acids, including both terminal residues. Germline CDR1 is LNHDA and CDR2 is SQIVND (reference sequence). CDR3 protein: CASSSVVRG.

The V gene is TRBV5-5, the J gene TRBJ2-7; TRBD1 matches 10 bases. This CDR3 is 16 amino acids long. Germline V lookup: CDR1 SGHKS, CDR2 YYEKEE (reference sequence). Trimming removed 5 bases from V and 1 base from J; junction bases left unmatched: 9. The CDR3 spells CASSTDRGMISYEQYF. The CDR3 DNA sequence: TGTGCCAGCAGTACGGACAGGGGGATGATTTCCTACGAGCAGTACTTC.

CDR3 DNA: TGCGCCAGCAGCCAAGATAGGCGGGGGGGCCCCGCAGATACGCAGTATTTT. Protein sequence: CASSQDRRGGPADTQYF. The V call is TRBV4-3, the J call TRBJ2-3, with 9 bases aligning to TRBD2. The CDR3 totals 17 residues. The V gene's germline CDR1 is LGHNA and CDR2 YSLEER. The J segment lost 4 bases and the V segment lost 0 bases, leaving 8 bases of the junction unmatched.

There are a few counts of this clone. The rearrangement links TRBV10-3 to TRBJ1-1, with TRBD1 identical over 10 bases. Germline CDR1 and CDR2: ENHRY and SYGVKD. The CDR3 has 17 residues. Losses at the gene ends were 3 bases for V and 1 base for J; bases not matched to a gene: 8. The CDR3, as DNA: TGTGCCATCAGTGAATACGAGACAGGGGGCTGGAACACTGAAGCTTTCTTT. Its translation is CAISEYETGGWNTEAFF.

The chain joins TRBV11-2 to TRBJ2-1; tentative D call: TRBD1 (5 bases). This CDR3 comprises 13 residues. Between the trimmed V and J ends, which lost 1 base and 5 bases, there was a span of 6 bases. Germline V gives CDR1 SGHAT, CDR2 FQNNGV. The CDR3: CASSLGQNNEQFF. DNA of the CDR3: TGTGCCAGCAGCTTAGGACAGAACAATGAGCAGTTCTTC.

J is TRBJ1-6 and V is TRBV7-8; the D gene is possibly TRBD1 (6 bases). Between the trimmed V and J ends, which lost 3 bases and 4 bases, there was a span of 16 bases. There are 17 residues in the CDR3. Per germline, CDR1 SGHVS and CDR2 FQNEAQ. CDR3 residues: CASSLWERTAYNSPLHF. The DNA of the CDR3 is TGTGCCAGCAGCTTGTGGGAACGGACAGCTTATAATTCACCCCTCCACTTT.

This rearrangement joins TRBV7-9 to TRBJ2-3; 8 bases line up with TRBD1. CDR1 and CDR2 from the germline V gene are SEHNR and FQNEAQ (reference sequence). The CDR3 loop spans 16 amino acids. V lost 5 bases, J lost 0 bases, and 7 bases stayed unmatched. The CDR3 reads CASSPEGQASTDTQYF. The CDR3 nucleotides are TGTGCCAGCAGCCCAGAGGGACAGGCCAGCACAGATACGCAGTATTTT.

The V and J genes are TRBV6-5 and TRBJ2-1, with D maybe TRBD2 (6 bases). There are 14 residues in the CDR3. Germline lookup yields CDR1 MNHEY and CDR2 SVGAGI. V was pared by 6 bases and J by 2 bases, with 11 bases between. This CDR3 is CASREAGPYNEQFF. CDR3 in DNA: TGTGCCAGCAGAGAAGCGGGCCCCTACAATGAGCAGTTCTTC.

Note on this clone: One end of the junction fails to match germline, which may point to a read error. V usage is TRBV11-2 and J usage is TRBJ1-1, with 7 bases fitting TRBD1. In germline, CDR1 is SGHAT, CDR2 FQNNGV. There are 13 residues in the CDR3. The CDR3 region has the DNA TGTGCCAGCAGCATGACAGGGAACCCTGAAGCTTTCTTT. Its translation: CASSMTGNPEAFF. The complete variable domain, with remaining parts taken from reference TRBV11-2 and TRBJ1-1, reads EAGVAQSPRYKIIEKRQSVAFWCNPISGHATLYWYQQILGQGPKLLIQFQNNGVVDDSQLPKDRFSAERLKGVDSTLKIQPAKLEDSAVYLCASSMTGNPEAFFGQGTRLTVV.

V is TRBV14 and J is TRBJ2-7; D is possibly TRBD2 (5 bases). Germline CDR1 reads SGHDN; CDR2 reads FVKESK. The CDR3 is 15 amino acids. Trimming shortened V by 0 bases and J by 4 bases, and 13 bases separated the two germline ends. The CDR3 region is CASSQDSGMPYEQYF. The CDR3 DNA follows: TGTGCCAGCAGCCAAGATTCGGGGATGCCGTACGAGCAGTACTTC.

This sequence joins TRBV11-2 and TRBJ1-1; 12 bases align to TRBD1. CDR3 length equals 17 residues. V shed 5 bases and J 8 bases; nucleotides not matched to a gene: 15. Germline CDR1 and CDR2: SGHAT and FQNNGV. The CDR3 region is CASSIPDGTGGDTEAFF. The CDR3 DNA sequence: TGTGCCAGCAGCATCCCAGACGGGACAGGGGGCGATACCGAAGCTTTCTTT.

The chain links TRBV5-8 to TRBJ1-2; 9 nucleotides align to TRBD1. Trimming took 3 bases from V and 7 from J; bases not matched to a gene: 1. Germline assignment: CDR1 SGHTS and CDR2 YDEGEE. This CDR3 has 12 amino acids. The CDR3 DNA reads TGTGCCAGCAGCTCGGACAGGGGTGGCTACACCTTC. This sequence encodes CASSSDRGGYTF. Complete variable domain (other parts from reference TRBV5-8 and TRBJ1-2): EAGVTQSPTHLIKTRGQQATLRCSPISGHTSVYWYQQALGLGLQFLLWYDEGEERNRGNFPPRFSGRQFPNYSSELNVNALELEDSALYLCASSSDRGGYTFGSGTRLTVV.

The rearrangement uses TRBV7-2 and TRBJ1-2, with TRBD1 matching 7 bases. The CDR3 consists of 16 residues. The junction had 11 bases not matched to a gene; V was cut back by 5 bases and J by 2 bases. Germline-derived CDR1 and CDR2 are SGHTA and FQGNSA. The CDR3 sequence is CASSPEPAGGNYGYTF. The CDR3 region has the DNA TGTGCCAGCAGCCCCGAACCGGCAGGGGGGAACTATGGCTACACCTTC.

This clone was recorded once. The chain uses TRBV6-6 and TRBJ2-7; 8 nucleotides align to TRBD2. The J segment lost 3 bases and the V segment lost 6 bases, leaving 7 bases of the junction unmatched. Germline values: CDR1 MNHNY, CDR2 SVGAGI (reference sequence). This CDR3 region has 14 residues. The CDR3 loop is CASSSSGGGYEQYF. The CDR3, as DNA: TGTGCCAGCAGCTCCAGCGGGGGTGGCTACGAGCAGTACTTC.

The chain employs TRBV14 and TRBJ2-5; D might be TRBD2 (5 bases). The CDR3 covers 12 residues. V shed 1 base and J shed 5 bases, with 5 bases lying between them. Germline V gene data show CDR1 as SGHDN and CDR2 as FVKESK. CDR3 amino acids: CASSQGRETQYF. The CDR3 nucleotides are TGTGCCAGCAGCCAAGGGAGGGAGACCCAGTACTTC. The full variable domain, its missing parts supplied by reference TRBV14 and TRBJ2-5, is EAGVTQFPSHSVIEKGQTVTLRCDPISGHDNLYWYRRVMGKEIKFLLHFVKESKQDESGMPNNRFLAERTGGTYSTLKVQPAELEDSGVYFCASSQGRETQYFGPGTRLLVL.

The chain is built from TRBV13 and TRBJ2-7; 11 nucleotides align to TRBD2. This CDR3 is 14 amino acids long. Germline CDR1 is PRHDT and CDR2 is FYEKMQ (reference sequence). After removal of 5 bases from V and 2 bases from J, the junction contained 2 bases not matched to a gene. The CDR3 is CASSHSGGAYEQYF. The CDR3 nucleotides read TGTGCCAGCAGCCATAGCGGGGGGGCCTACGAGCAGTACTTC. The full variable domain, with the rest looked up from reference TRBV13 and TRBJ2-7, is AAGVIQSPRHLIKEKRETATLKCYPIPRHDTVYWYQQGPGQDPQFLISFYEKMQSDKGSIPDRFSAQQFSDYHSELNMSSLELGDSALYFCASSHSGGAYEQYFGPGTRLTVT.

The chain employs TRBV10-1 and TRBJ2-7; 7 bases align to TRBD1. The CDR3 totals 14 residues. V was pared by 6 bases and J by 5 bases, with 10 bases of the junction left unmatched. Germline assignment: CDR1 WNHNN and CDR2 SYGVQD (reference sequence). The DNA of the CDR3 is TGCGCCAGCAGCCTCGGACAGGTGGGCGACGAGCAGTACTTC. This translates into CASSLGQVGDEQYF.